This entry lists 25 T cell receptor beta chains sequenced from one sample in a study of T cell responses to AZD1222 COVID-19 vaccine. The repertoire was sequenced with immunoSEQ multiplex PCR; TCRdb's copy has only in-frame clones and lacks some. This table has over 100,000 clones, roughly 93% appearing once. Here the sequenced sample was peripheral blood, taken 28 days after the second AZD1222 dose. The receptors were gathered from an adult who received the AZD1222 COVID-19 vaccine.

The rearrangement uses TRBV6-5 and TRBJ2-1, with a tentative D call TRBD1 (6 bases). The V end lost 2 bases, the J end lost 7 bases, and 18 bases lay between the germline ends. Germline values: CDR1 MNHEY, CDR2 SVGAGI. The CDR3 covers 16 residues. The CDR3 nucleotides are TGTGCCAGCAGTTACGAAGAAGGGGGTGGTGTGAATGAGCAGTTCTTC. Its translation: CASSYEEGGGVNEQFF.

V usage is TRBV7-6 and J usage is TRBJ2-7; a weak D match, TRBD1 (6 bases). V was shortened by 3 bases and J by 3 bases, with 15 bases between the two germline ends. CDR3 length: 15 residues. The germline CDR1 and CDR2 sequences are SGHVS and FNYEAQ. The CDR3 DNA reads TGTGCCAGCAGCTTGGGCAGGGGCACCTTCTACGAGCAGTACTTC. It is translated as CASSLGRGTFYEQYF. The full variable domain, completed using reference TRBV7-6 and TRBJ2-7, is GAGVSQSPRYKVTKRGQDVALRCDPISGHVSLYWYRQALGQGPEFLTYFNYEAQQDKSGLPNDRFSAERPEGSISTLTIQRTEQRDSAMYRCASSLGRGTFYEQYFGPGTRLTVT.

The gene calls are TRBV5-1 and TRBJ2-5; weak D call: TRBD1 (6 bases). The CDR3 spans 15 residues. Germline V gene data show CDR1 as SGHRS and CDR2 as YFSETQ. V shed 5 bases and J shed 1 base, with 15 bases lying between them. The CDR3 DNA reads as TGCGCCAGCAGTCCGACAGGTCGTTCCCAAGAGACCCAGTACTTC. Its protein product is CASSPTGRSQETQYF.

CDR3 in amino acids: CASSLVPNEQFF. DNA of the CDR3: TGTGCCAGCAGTTTAGTTCCCAATGAGCAGTTCTTC. The chain links TRBV28 to TRBJ2-1; D not resolved. This CDR3 has 12 amino acids. V gave up 2 bases and J gave up 6 bases, with 5 bases separating them. Germline V gene data show CDR1 as MDHEN and CDR2 as SYDVKM.

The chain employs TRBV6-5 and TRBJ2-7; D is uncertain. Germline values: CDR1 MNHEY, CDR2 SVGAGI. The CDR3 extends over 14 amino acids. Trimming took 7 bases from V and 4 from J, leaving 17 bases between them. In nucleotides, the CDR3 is TGTGCCAGCACCGTAGCTCCGATCCGGTACGAGCAGTACTTC. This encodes CASTVAPIRYEQYF.

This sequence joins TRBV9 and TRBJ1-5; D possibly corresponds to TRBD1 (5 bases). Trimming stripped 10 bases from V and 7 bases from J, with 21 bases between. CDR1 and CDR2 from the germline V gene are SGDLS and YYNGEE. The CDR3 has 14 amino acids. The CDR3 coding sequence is TGTGCCGGGTCCACGTTGGGTCGGGGGCAGCCCCAGCATTTT. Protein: CAGSTLGRGQPQHF.

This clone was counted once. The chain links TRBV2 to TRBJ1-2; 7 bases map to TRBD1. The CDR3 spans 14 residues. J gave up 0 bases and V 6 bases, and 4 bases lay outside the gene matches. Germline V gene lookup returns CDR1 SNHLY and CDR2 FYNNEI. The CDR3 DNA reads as TGTGCCAGCAGACCCGACAGGGCTAACTATGGCTACACCTTC. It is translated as CASRPDRANYGYTF.

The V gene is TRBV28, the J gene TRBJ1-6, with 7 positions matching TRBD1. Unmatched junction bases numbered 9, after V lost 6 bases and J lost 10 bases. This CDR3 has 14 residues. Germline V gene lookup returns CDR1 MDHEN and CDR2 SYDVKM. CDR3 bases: TGTGCCAGCAGGGCGGGACAGAGGGGCTCACCCCTCCACTTT. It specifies CASRAGQRGSPLHF.

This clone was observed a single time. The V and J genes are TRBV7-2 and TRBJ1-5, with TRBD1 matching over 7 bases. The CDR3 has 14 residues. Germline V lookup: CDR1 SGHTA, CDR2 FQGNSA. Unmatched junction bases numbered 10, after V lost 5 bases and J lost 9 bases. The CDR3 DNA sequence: TGTGCCAGCAGCATCACAGGGGCGGAGGGGCCCCAGCATTTT. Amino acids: CASSITGAEGPQHF.

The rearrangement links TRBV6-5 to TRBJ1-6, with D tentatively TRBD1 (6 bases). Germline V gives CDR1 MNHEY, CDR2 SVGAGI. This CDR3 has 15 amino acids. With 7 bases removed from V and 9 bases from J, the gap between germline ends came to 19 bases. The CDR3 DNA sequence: TGTGCCAGCACCCAAGGGGGGGCCCGGGGTTCACCCCTCCACTTT. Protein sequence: CASTQGGARGSPLHF.

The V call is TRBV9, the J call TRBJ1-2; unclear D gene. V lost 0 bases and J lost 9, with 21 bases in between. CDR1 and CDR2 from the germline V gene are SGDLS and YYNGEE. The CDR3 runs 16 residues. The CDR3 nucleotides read TGTGCCAGCAGCGTAGCTACCTCCCTGTCGACTCAACGCTACACCTTC. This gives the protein CASSVATSLSTQRYTF.

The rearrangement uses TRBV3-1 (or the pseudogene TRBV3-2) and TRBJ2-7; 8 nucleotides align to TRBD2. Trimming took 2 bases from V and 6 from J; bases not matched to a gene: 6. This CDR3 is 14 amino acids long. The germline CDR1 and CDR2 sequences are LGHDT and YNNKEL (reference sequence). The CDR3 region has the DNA TGTGCCAGCAGCCAACGGGCGGGAGGAGGCGAGCAGTACTTC. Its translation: CASSQRAGGGEQYF.

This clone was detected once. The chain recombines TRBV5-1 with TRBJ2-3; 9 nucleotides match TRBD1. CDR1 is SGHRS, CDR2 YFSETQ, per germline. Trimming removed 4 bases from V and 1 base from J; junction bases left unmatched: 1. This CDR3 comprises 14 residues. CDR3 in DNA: TGCGCCAGCAGCAGGACAGGGGGCACAGATACGCAGTATTTT. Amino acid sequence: CASSRTGGTDTQYF. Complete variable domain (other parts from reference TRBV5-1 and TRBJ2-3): KAGVTQTPRYLIKTRGQQVTLSCSPISGHRSVSWYQQTPGQGLQFLFEYFSETQRNKGNFPGRFSGRQFSNSRSEMNVSTLELGDSALYLCASSRTGGTDTQYFGPGTRLTVL.

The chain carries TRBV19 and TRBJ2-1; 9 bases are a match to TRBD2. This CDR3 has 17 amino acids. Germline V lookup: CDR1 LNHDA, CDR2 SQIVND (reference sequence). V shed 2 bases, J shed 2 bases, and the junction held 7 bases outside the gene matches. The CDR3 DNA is TGTGCCAGTAGTATAAAGTTTGCGGGAGGGCCCTACAATGAGCAGTTCTTC. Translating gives CASSIKFAGGPYNEQFF.

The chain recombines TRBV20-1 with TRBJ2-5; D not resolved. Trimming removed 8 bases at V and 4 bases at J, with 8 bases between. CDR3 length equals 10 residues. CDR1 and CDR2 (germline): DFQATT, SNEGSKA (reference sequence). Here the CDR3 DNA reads TGCAGTCCGAAGAGAGAGACCCAGTACTTC. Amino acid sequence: CSPKRETQYF.

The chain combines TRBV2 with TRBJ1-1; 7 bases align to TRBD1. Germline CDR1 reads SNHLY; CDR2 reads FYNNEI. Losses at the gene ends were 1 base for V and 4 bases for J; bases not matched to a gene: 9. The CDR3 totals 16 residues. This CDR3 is CASSEEGQSIGTEAFF. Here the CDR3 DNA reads TGTGCCAGCAGTGAAGAGGGACAGTCTATCGGCACTGAAGCTTTCTTT.

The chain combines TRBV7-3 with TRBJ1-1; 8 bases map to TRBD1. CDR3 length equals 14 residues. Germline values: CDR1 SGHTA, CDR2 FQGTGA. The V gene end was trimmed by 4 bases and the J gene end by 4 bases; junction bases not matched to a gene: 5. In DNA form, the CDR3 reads TGTGCCAGCAGCTCAGGGGGCGCGGGCACTGAAGCTTTCTTT. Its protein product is CASSSGGAGTEAFF. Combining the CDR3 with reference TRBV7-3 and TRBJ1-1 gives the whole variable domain GAGVSQTPSNKVTEKGKYVELRCDPISGHTALYWYRQSLGQGPEFLIYFQGTGAADDSGLPNDRFFAVRPEGSVSTLKIQRTERGDSAVYLCASSSGGAGTEAFFGQGTRLTVV.

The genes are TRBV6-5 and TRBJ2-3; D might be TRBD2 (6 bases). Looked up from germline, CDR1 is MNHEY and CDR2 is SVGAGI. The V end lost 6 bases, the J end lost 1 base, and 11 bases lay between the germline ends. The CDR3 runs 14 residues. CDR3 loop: CASRLATRTDTQYF. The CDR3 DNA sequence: TGTGCCAGCAGACTAGCTACCCGCACAGATACGCAGTATTTT.

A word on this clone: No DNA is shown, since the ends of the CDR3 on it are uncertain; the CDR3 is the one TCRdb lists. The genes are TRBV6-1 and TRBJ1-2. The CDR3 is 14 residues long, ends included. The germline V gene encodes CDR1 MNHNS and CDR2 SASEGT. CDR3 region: CASSEVGSGSRATF.

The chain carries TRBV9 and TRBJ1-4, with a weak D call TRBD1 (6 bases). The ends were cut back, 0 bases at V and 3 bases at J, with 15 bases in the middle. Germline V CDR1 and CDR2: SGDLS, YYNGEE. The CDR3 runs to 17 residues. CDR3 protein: CASSVGRGAVANEKLFF. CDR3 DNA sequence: TGTGCCAGCAGCGTAGGGAGGGGGGCAGTGGCTAATGAAAAACTGTTTTTT.

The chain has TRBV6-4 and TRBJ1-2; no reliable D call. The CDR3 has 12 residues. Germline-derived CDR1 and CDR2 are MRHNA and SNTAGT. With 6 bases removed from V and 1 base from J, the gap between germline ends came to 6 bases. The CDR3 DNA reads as TGTGCCAGCAGGGCAGGTAACTATGGCTACACCTTC. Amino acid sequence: CASRAGNYGYTF.

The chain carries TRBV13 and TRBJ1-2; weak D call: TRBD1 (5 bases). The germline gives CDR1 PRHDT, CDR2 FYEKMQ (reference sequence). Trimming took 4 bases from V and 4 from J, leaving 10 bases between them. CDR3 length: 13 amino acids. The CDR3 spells CASSSGTFYGYTF. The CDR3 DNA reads TGTGCCAGCAGCTCCGGGACCTTCTATGGCTACACCTTC.

The CDR3 DNA sequence: TGTGCCAGCAGCTCCCCACAGCGAGGAGACACAGATACGCAGTATTTT. Its protein is CASSSPQRGDTDTQYF. This chain joins TRBV7-9 and TRBJ2-3; D remains unclear. The CDR3 runs to 16 residues. V lost 4 bases and J 2 bases, leaving 16 bases between the germline ends. CDR1 is SEHNR, CDR2 FQNEAQ, per germline (reference sequence).

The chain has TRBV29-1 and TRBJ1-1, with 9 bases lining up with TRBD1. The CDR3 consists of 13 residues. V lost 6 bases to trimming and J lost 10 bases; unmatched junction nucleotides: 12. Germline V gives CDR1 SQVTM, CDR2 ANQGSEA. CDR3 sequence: CSVDSGTGYGAFF. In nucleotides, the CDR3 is TGCAGCGTCGATTCCGGGACAGGGTACGGAGCTTTCTTT.

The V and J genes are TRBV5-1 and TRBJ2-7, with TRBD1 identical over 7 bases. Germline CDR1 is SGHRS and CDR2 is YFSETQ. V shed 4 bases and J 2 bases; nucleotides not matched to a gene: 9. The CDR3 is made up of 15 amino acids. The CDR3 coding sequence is TGCGCCAGCAGCACCCTGACAGGGTTCGCCTACGAGCAGTACTTC. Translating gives CASSTLTGFAYEQYF.